This T cell receptor beta chain derives from a study of monozygotic twins with inflammatory bowel disease. This CDR3 is built from 12 residues. Germline values: CDR1 SNHLY, CDR2 FYNNEI. After re-calling the 5' RACE reads, TCRdb lists one entry per CDR3 protein, DNA absent. The table gives around 190,000 distinct CDR3 sequences; the top ten clones make up approximately 1.6% of it. V gene TRBV2 combines with J gene TRBJ2-2. Material: blood. This clonotype was sampled from a human donor with ulcerative colitis or Crohn's disease, or a healthy co-twin of an affected twin (not recorded which). CDR3 sequence reads: CASVRDTGELFF. The whole variable domain, filled in from reference TRBV2 and TRBJ2-2, reads EPEVTQTPSHQVTQMGQEVILRCVPISNHLYFYWYRQILGQKVEFLVSFYNNEISEKSEIFDDQFSVERPDGSNFTLKIRSTKLEDSAMYFCASVRDTGELFFGEGSRLTVL.